Below, 5 T cell receptor beta chains from the same sample are listed, as sequenced in a study of blood T cell repertoires in COVID-19 (dated by TCRdb to 2018 to 2020). Library creation used the immunoSEQ multiplex PCR assay. TCRdb retrieved this table from immuneACCESS and kept in-frame rearrangements only. Not all clones are present; in checked studies, unresolved V genes account for under half, and no reason is known for the remainder. Across this sample there are 150,000 to 180,000 clones, with under 95% seen only once. 0.5% to 0.55% of the sample lies in the top ten. Sequencing was performed on peripheral blood. The receptors come from a man between 45 and 60 years old with acute or convalescent COVID-19.

V usage is TRBV19 and J usage is TRBJ1-5; the D gene is possibly TRBD1 (6 bases). The CDR3 spans 17 residues. With 1 base removed from V and 1 base from J, the gap between germline ends came to 14 bases. The V gene's germline CDR1 is LNHDA and CDR2 SQIVND (reference sequence). The CDR3 nucleotides read TGTGCCAGTAGTATAGGAGGGGGTGCAATGAGCAATCAGCCCCAGCATTTT. This codes for CASSIGGGAMSNQPQHF.

The chain carries TRBV19 and TRBJ1-2; a possible D gene is TRBD1 (5 bases). Germline CDR1 and CDR2: LNHDA and SQIVND (reference sequence). V was clipped by 1 base and J by 2 bases, with 8 bases between them. This CDR3 has 14 residues. CDR3 protein: CASSIGTKNYGYTF. As DNA, the CDR3 is TGTGCCAGTAGTATAGGGACAAAGAACTATGGCTACACCTTC.

This chain joins TRBV5-8 and TRBJ2-2; the match to TRBD1 covers 7 bases. This CDR3 has 15 residues. Trimming at V came to 4 bases and at J to 0 bases, leaving 3 bases not matched to a gene. Germline V gives CDR1 SGHTS, CDR2 YDEGEE. CDR3 in amino acids: CASSPQGTNTGELFF. The DNA for the CDR3 is TGTGCCAGCAGCCCACAGGGGACGAACACCGGGGAGCTGTTTTTT. The full variable domain, rest sourced from reference TRBV5-8 and TRBJ2-2, is EAGVTQSPTHLIKTRGQQATLRCSPISGHTSVYWYQQALGLGLQFLLWYDEGEERNRGNFPPRFSGRQFPNYSSELNVNALELEDSALYLCASSPQGTNTGELFFGEGSRLTVL.

This clone was observed a handful of times. The rearrangement joins TRBV9 to TRBJ2-2; D is ambiguous. V dropped 2 bases and J dropped 8 bases, with 10 bases sitting between them. From germline, CDR1 is SGDLS and CDR2 YYNGEE. The CDR3 consists of 13 residues. The CDR3 region is CASSVRDSGELFF. DNA for the CDR3: TGTGCCAGCAGCGTGAGAGATTCGGGGGAGCTGTTTTTT.

The chain couples TRBV6-2 or TRBV6-3 to TRBJ2-1; TRBD2 matches 8 bases. The germline gives CDR1 MNHEY, CDR2 SVGEGT. CDR3 length equals 15 residues. After removal of 2 bases from V and 5 bases from J, the junction contained 5 bases not matched to a gene. This CDR3 reads CASSYGREGHNEQFF. Here the CDR3 DNA reads TGTGCCAGCAGTTACGGACGGGAGGGCCACAATGAGCAGTTCTTC.